Below are 13 T cell receptor beta chains sequenced from a single sample in a study of T cell repertoires in cytomegalovirus infection. Using its own MiXCR run on the reads, TCRdb lists one record per CDR3 protein. Of hundreds of thousands of distinct CDR3 sequences in the sample, about 9.2% are singletons; the top ten hold more than 2.5%. Sequenced material: PBMCs. All receptors derive from a human donor in good health (CMV status not recorded). Some clones in this sample may be carry-over from other donors' samples.

This clonotype was picked up a small number of times. The chain carries TRBV20-1 and TRBJ1-5, with TRBD1 matching 8 bases. Germline-derived CDR1 and CDR2 are DFQATT and SNEGSKA (reference sequence). Trimming took 5 bases from V and 3 from J; bases not matched to a gene: 12. This CDR3 has 16 amino acids. The CDR3 DNA sequence: TGCAGTGCTCTTGACAGGGGAAGGGGAAACAATCAGCCCCAGCATTTT. This translates into CSALDRGRGNNQPQHF.

The chain combines TRBV2 with TRBJ2-3; perhaps TRBD2 as D (5 bases). Trimming pared 7 bases from V and 4 bases from J, leaving 15 bases between. CDR3 length equals 14 residues. Germline CDR1 and CDR2: SNHLY and FYNNEI. The CDR3 sequence: CASKSALGADTQYF. The CDR3 coding sequence is TGTGCCAGCAAATCAGCCCTCGGGGCAGATACGCAGTATTTT. Full variable domain (missing parts from reference TRBV2 and TRBJ2-3): EPEVTQTPSHQVTQMGQEVILRCVPISNHLYFYWYRQILGQKVEFLVSFYNNEISEKSEIFDDQFSVERPDGSNFTLKIRSTKLEDSAMYFCASKSALGADTQYFGPGTRLTVL.

The sample holds many counts of this clonotype. The rearrangement links TRBV6-2 or TRBV6-3 to TRBJ2-7; no definite D call. V was shortened by 4 bases and J by 3 bases, with 13 bases between the two germline ends. Germline V gene sequence: CDR1 MNHEY, CDR2 SVGEGT. This CDR3 has 14 amino acids. CDR3 sequence: CASSSLPHLYEQYF. CDR3 DNA: TGTGCCAGCAGTTCGCTCCCCCACCTCTACGAGCAGTACTTC.

This clonotype showed up many times. The chain recombines TRBV20-1 with TRBJ1-5, with a tentative D call TRBD1 (5 bases). The CDR3 extends over 15 amino acids. With 0 bases removed from V and 2 bases from J, the gap between germline ends came to 11 bases. Germline-derived CDR1 and CDR2 are DFQATT and SNEGSKA (reference sequence). The CDR3 protein is CSARDRRGGNQPQHF. The CDR3 DNA is TGCAGTGCTAGAGATCGGCGGGGGGGCAATCAGCCCCAGCATTTT.

V usage is TRBV20-1 and J usage is TRBJ1-2; no reliable D call. CDR1 is DFQATT, CDR2 SNEGSKA, per germline (reference sequence). This CDR3 region has 15 residues. V was pared by 0 bases and J by 5 bases, with 16 bases between. In DNA form, the CDR3 reads TGCAGTGCTAGAGATTTAGGCAGCTTTGGATATGGCTACACCTTC. This codes for CSARDLGSFGYGYTF.

This clonotype occurred many times. The chain uses TRBV28 and TRBJ2-4; 9 bases line up with TRBD1. Germline CDR1 is MDHEN and CDR2 is SYDVKM. The CDR3 is made up of 15 amino acids. With 4 bases clipped from V and 2 bases from J, the junction kept 3 bases outside the gene matches. This chain's CDR3 is CASSYRGLSKNIQYF. CDR3 bases: TGTGCCAGCAGTTACAGGGGGCTATCCAAAAACATTCAGTACTTC.

This clonotype was detected only a few times. The V gene is TRBV9, the J gene TRBJ2-1; possibly TRBD2 for D (6 bases). Trimming cost V 5 bases and J 4 bases, with 13 bases left between them. Germline V gene data show CDR1 as SGDLS and CDR2 as YYNGEE. The CDR3 extends over 14 amino acids. The CDR3, as DNA: TGTGCCAGCAGGACCGGGACTGATTACAATGAGCAGTTCTTC. Translated, it gives CASRTGTDYNEQFF.

Ten or more counts support this clonotype. V gene TRBV19 combines with J gene TRBJ1-5; no definite D call. Germline lookup yields CDR1 LNHDA and CDR2 SQIVND (reference sequence). The CDR3 runs 13 residues. Trimming took off 10 bases at V and 6 bases at J, with 16 bases between the two ends. The CDR3 nucleotides are TGTGCCACCACGGGTCCCGCGGGTCAGCCCCAGCATTTT. It translates to CATTGPAGQPQHF.

This clonotype was seen repeatedly, ten times or more. This rearrangement joins TRBV5-1 to TRBJ1-6; D call uncertain. Germline CDR1 SGHRS, CDR2 YFSETQ. This CDR3 comprises 16 residues. The V and J ends lost 0 bases and 7 bases respectively, with 14 bases between them. The CDR3 DNA follows: TGCGCCAGCAGCTTGGATTCGGCCACGAGGAATTCACCCCTCCACTTT. This translates into CASSLDSATRNSPLHF.

The chain has TRBV15 and TRBJ2-4; tentative D call: TRBD2 (6 bases). V lost 0 bases, J lost 8 bases, and 17 bases lay in between. Germline V gives CDR1 LNHNV, CDR2 YYDKDF (reference sequence). This CDR3 is 16 amino acids long. CDR3 DNA sequence: TGTGCCACCAGCAGAGATAAGGCCGGGGGTGAGGACATTCAGTACTTC. Its protein product is CATSRDKAGGEDIQYF.

This clonotype was seen many times. CDR3: CASSTWTGGTEAFF. The CDR3 nucleotides read TGTGCCAGCAGCACCTGGACAGGGGGAACTGAAGCTTTCTTT. The V gene is TRBV11-1, the J gene TRBJ1-1; the match to TRBD1 covers 10 bases. Germline-derived CDR1 and CDR2 are SGHAT and FQDESV (reference sequence). V was clipped by 5 bases and J by 5 bases; unmatched bases: 5. The CDR3 spans 14 residues. Combining the CDR3 with reference TRBV11-1 and TRBJ1-1 gives the whole variable domain EAEVAQSPRYKITEKSQAVAFWCDPISGHATLYWYRQILGQGPELLVQFQDESVVDDSQLPKDRFSAERLKGVDSTLKIQPAELGDSAMYLCASSTWTGGTEAFFGQGTRLTVV.

The table lists this clonotype with many counts. This chain joins TRBV19 and TRBJ2-1; 9 nucleotides line up with TRBD1. Germline-derived CDR1 and CDR2 are LNHDA and SQIVND (reference sequence). The CDR3 runs to 13 residues. With V trimmed by 6 bases and J by 7 bases, 4 bases remained unmatched. The CDR3 DNA is TGTGCCAGTAGGGGGACAGGGACGAATGAGCAGTTCTTC. It specifies CASRGTGTNEQFF.

This clonotype was observed many times. V and J are TRBV20-1 and TRBJ2-3, with 7 bases matching TRBD2. After removal of 0 bases from V and 4 bases from J, the junction contained 10 bases not matched to a gene. The germline V gene encodes CDR1 DFQATT and CDR2 SNEGSKA (reference sequence). This CDR3 is 16 amino acids long. CDR3 region: CSARDPAGRRSDTQYF. In nucleotides, the CDR3 is TGCAGTGCTAGAGATCCAGCGGGGCGAAGATCAGATACGCAGTATTTT.